The 22 T cell receptor beta chains listed next were all sequenced from one sample in a study of T cells in tuberculosis. Some clones are missing from TCRdb's copy, which holds only in-frame ones; the method was immunoSEQ multiplex PCR. This sample yields some 31,000 clones, of which approximately 90% are seen a single time; about 2.4% belongs to the top ten. Noted time point: new active TB diagnosis, blood taken before or within 7 days of starting treatment. The source material was PBMCs, sampled at tuberculosis diagnosis. The source of these receptors is an adult with tuberculosis.

V usage is TRBV2 and J usage is TRBJ1-2; no reliable D call. CDR1 is SNHLY and CDR2 is FYNNEI in the germline V gene. The V end lost 8 bases, the J end lost 3 bases, and 16 bases lay between the germline ends. CDR3 length equals 14 residues. Here the CDR3 reads CASAWEVVDYGYTF. The CDR3 DNA reads as TGTGCCAGCGCGTGGGAGGTGGTGGACTATGGCTACACCTTC.

The J gene is TRBJ1-4, the V gene TRBV7-2, with 11 positions matching TRBD1. Per germline, CDR1 SGHTA and CDR2 FQGNSA. The CDR3 contains 17 residues. V gave up 5 bases and J gave up 2 bases; unmatched junction bases: 7. The CDR3 nucleotides read TGTGCCAGCAGCAGCCGGGACAGGGGGATCACTAATGAAAAACTGTTTTTT. This codes for CASSSRDRGITNEKLFF.

The chain couples TRBV5-5 to TRBJ2-5; 7 positions agree with TRBD1. Germline loops: CDR1 SGHKS, CDR2 YYEKEE (reference sequence). This CDR3 is 17 amino acids long. The ends lost 4 bases at V and 0 bases at J; junction bases unmatched: 12. The CDR3 spells CASSLFVGQTYQETQYF. CDR3 nucleotide sequence: TGTGCCAGCAGCCTGTTCGTGGGACAGACGTACCAAGAGACCCAGTACTTC.

V is TRBV19 and J is TRBJ2-7, with 7 nucleotides matching TRBD1. From germline, CDR1 is LNHDA and CDR2 SQIVND (reference sequence). The CDR3 consists of 13 residues. With V trimmed by 2 bases and J by 2 bases, 0 bases remained unmatched. The CDR3 DNA reads TGTGCCAGTAGTATACAGGGGGCCTACGAGCAGTACTTC. Amino acids: CASSIQGAYEQYF.

The chain combines TRBV27 with TRBJ2-7, with TRBD1 matching 9 bases. Germline lookup yields CDR1 MNHEY and CDR2 SMNVEV (reference sequence). The junction had 8 bases not matched to a gene; V was cut back by 5 bases and J by 6 bases. This CDR3 has 14 residues. The CDR3 spells CASSTIDRGSEQYV. The CDR3, as DNA: TGTGCCAGCAGTACGATTGACAGGGGGAGCGAGCAGTACGTC.

V is TRBV11-1 and J is TRBJ1-6; D call uncertain. The CDR3 spans 15 residues. The germline gives CDR1 SGHAT, CDR2 FQDESV (reference sequence). V was cut by 5 bases and J by 5 bases, with 13 bases left in between. The CDR3 sequence is CASSQEDQNNSPLHF. The CDR3, as DNA: TGTGCCAGCAGCCAGGAGGACCAGAATAATTCACCCCTCCACTTT. Full variable domain (missing parts from reference TRBV11-1 and TRBJ1-6): EAEVAQSPRYKITEKSQAVAFWCDPISGHATLYWYRQILGQGPELLVQFQDESVVDDSQLPKDRFSAERLKGVDSTLKIQPAELGDSAMYLCASSQEDQNNSPLHFGNGTRLTVT.

This chain connects TRBV4-3 to TRBJ1-2; 7 bases line up with TRBD1. V trimming: 4 bases; J trimming: 4 bases; junction bases outside the gene matches: 9. This CDR3 region has 15 residues. Germline V gene sequence: CDR1 LGHNA, CDR2 YSLEER. The CDR3 here is CASSPGVRTGYGYTF. The CDR3 bases are TGCGCCAGCAGCCCGGGCGTTCGGACAGGCTATGGCTACACCTTC.

The chain couples TRBV28 to TRBJ2-7; 9 nucleotides align to TRBD1. Germline lookup yields CDR1 MDHEN and CDR2 SYDVKM. The V segment lost 8 bases and the J segment 0 bases; nucleotides outside the gene matches: 8. The CDR3 contains 15 residues. CDR3 in DNA: TGTGCCAGCCTCACGGCGGGACAGGGCTCCTACGAGCAGTACTTC. Amino acid sequence: CASLTAGQGSYEQYF.

The chain is built from TRBV6-1 and TRBJ2-5; D is undetermined. The J call may not be correct, given that the DNA end is closer to TRBJ2-7. This CDR3 has 12 residues. Germline V CDR1 and CDR2: MNHNS, SASEGT. The CDR3 loop is CASSEMGYEQYF. The CDR3 DNA is TGTGCCAGCAGTGAAATGGGCTACGAGCAGTACTTC.

The chain has TRBV5-4 and TRBJ1-2; 10 bases map to TRBD1. J lost 4 bases, V lost 3 bases, and 6 bases had no gene match. The CDR3 contains 15 residues. CDR1 and CDR2 (germline): SGHNT, YYREEE (reference sequence). As DNA, the CDR3 is TGTGCCAGCAGCTCTACCGGGACAGGGGTCTATGGCTACACCTTC. Translated, it gives CASSSTGTGVYGYTF.

Here the CDR3 reads CSVSRSSGANVLTF. The CDR3 DNA sequence: TGCAGCGTTTCACGGTCCTCTGGGGCCAACGTCCTGACTTTC. This chain connects TRBV29-1 to TRBJ2-6; D uncertain. The CDR3 runs to 14 residues. The V end lost 5 bases, the J end lost 0 bases, and 8 bases lay between the germline ends. CDR1 and CDR2 from the germline V gene are SQVTM and ANQGSEA.

This chain links TRBV6-6 with TRBJ1-4; 8 bases match TRBD1. This CDR3 is built from 12 residues. CDR1 is MNHNY, CDR2 SVGAGI, per germline (reference sequence). J gave up 7 bases and V 8 bases, and 3 bases lay outside the gene matches. CDR3 bases: TGTGCCAGCCGGACAGGGATTGAAAAACTGTTTTTT. Translating gives CASRTGIEKLFF.

This sequence joins TRBV5-1 and TRBJ1-2; D is undetermined. CDR1 and CDR2 (germline): SGHRS, YFSETQ. This CDR3 spans 13 amino acids. Trimming stripped 4 bases from V and 7 bases from J, with 14 bases between. DNA of the CDR3: TGCGCCAGCAGCCCGACACCTGTGGGTGGCTACACCTTC. Encoded protein: CASSPTPVGGYTF.

This chain uses TRBV19 with TRBJ1-5, with 9 bases that match TRBD1. CDR3 length equals 16 residues. V lost 7 bases and J lost 1; bases outside the gene matches: 8. CDR1 is LNHDA, CDR2 SQIVND, per germline (reference sequence). DNA for the CDR3: TGTGCCAGTACCGAGCTCGACAGGGGGAGCAATCAGCCCCAGCATTTT. Translated: CASTELDRGSNQPQHF.

This clone was observed a single time. The chain carries TRBV6-6 and TRBJ1-5, with D perhaps matching TRBD1 (5 bases). Per germline, CDR1 MNHNY and CDR2 SVGAGI (reference sequence). V shed 6 bases and J shed 4 bases, with 13 bases lying between them. The CDR3 runs to 14 residues. CDR3 DNA: TGTGCCAGCAGGGCGGGGGGGGGAAATCAGCCCCAGCATTTT. This sequence encodes CASRAGGGNQPQHF.

This rearrangement joins TRBV7-2 to TRBJ2-4, with D possibly matching TRBD1 (5 bases). Germline-derived CDR1 and CDR2 are SGHTA and FQGNSA. The CDR3 spans 14 residues. Trimming stripped 7 bases from V and 9 bases from J, with 19 bases between. Here the CDR3 DNA reads TGTGCCAGCAACCCTTGCAGGGCCAAAGTCATTCAGTACTTC. This sequence encodes CASNPCRAKVIQYF.

The rearrangement links TRBV28 to TRBJ2-2; no definite D call. V was cut by 3 bases and J by 1 base, with 6 bases left in between. CDR1 and CDR2 from the germline V gene are MDHEN and SYDVKM. CDR3 length: 14 amino acids. CDR3 loop: CASSFPLNTGELFF. Written as DNA, the CDR3 is TGTGCCAGCAGTTTCCCACTGAACACCGGGGAGCTGTTTTTT.

The chain combines TRBV5-6 with TRBJ2-3; TRBD2 agrees at 11 bases. Looked up from germline, CDR1 is SGHDT and CDR2 is YYEEEE. V trimming: 4 bases; J trimming: 1 base; junction bases outside the gene matches: 2. The CDR3 runs 15 residues. The CDR3 region has the DNA TGTGCCAGCAGCCGGGGACTAGCGGGCACAGATACGCAGTATTTT. Its protein is CASSRGLAGTDTQYF.

This rearrangement joins TRBV19 to TRBJ2-5; D might be TRBD1 (6 bases). CDR3 length: 16 residues. Germline V gives CDR1 LNHDA, CDR2 SQIVND (reference sequence). Trimming took 4 bases from V and 5 from J, leaving 20 bases between them. This chain's CDR3 is CASSKPGTKERETQYF. CDR3 in DNA: TGTGCCAGTAGTAAACCGGGGACAAAGGAGAGGGAGACCCAGTACTTC.

The chain recombines TRBV6-5 with TRBJ2-1; 9 bases align to TRBD1. This CDR3 contains 13 residues. With 6 bases clipped from V and 9 bases from J, the junction kept 6 bases outside the gene matches. Germline CDR1 MNHEY, CDR2 SVGAGI. The CDR3 sequence: CASSPGQGGEQFF. Written as DNA, the CDR3 is TGTGCCAGCAGCCCGGGACAGGGCGGTGAGCAGTTCTTC.

The V and J genes are TRBV19 and TRBJ1-1; TRBD1 aligns across 8 bases. Germline CDR1 and CDR2: LNHDA and SQIVND (reference sequence). The CDR3 spans 14 residues. The V segment lost 4 bases and the J segment 7 bases; nucleotides outside the gene matches: 8. CDR3 amino acids: CASSNGRGPNEAFF. CDR3 nucleotide sequence: TGTGCCAGTAGTAATGGCAGGGGGCCAAATGAAGCTTTCTTT.

The genes are TRBV11-2 and TRBJ1-5, with TRBD1 as a possible D gene (6 bases). Trimming removed 0 bases from V and 9 bases from J, with 9 bases in between. From germline, CDR1 is SGHAT and CDR2 FQNNGV. CDR3 size: 13 residues. This chain's CDR3 is CASSLEGGRPQHF. Here the CDR3 DNA reads TGTGCCAGCAGCTTAGAGGGGGGGCGGCCCCAGCATTTT. Supplemented by reference TRBV11-2 and TRBJ1-5, the full variable domain reads EAGVAQSPRYKIIEKRQSVAFWCNPISGHATLYWYQQILGQGPKLLIQFQNNGVVDDSQLPKDRFSAERLKGVDSTLKIQPAKLEDSAVYLCASSLEGGRPQHFGDGTRLSIL.